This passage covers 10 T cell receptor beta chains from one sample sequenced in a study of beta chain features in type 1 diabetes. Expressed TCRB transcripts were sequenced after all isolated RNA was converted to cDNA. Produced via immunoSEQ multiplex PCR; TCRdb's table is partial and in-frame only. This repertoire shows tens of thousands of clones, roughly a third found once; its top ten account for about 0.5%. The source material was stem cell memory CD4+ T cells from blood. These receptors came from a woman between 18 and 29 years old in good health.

This chain's CDR3 is CASSYTGQGAYGYTF. The CDR3 coding sequence is TGTGCCAGCAGTTACACGGGACAGGGGGCCTATGGCTACACCTTC. The V gene is TRBV6-5, the J gene TRBJ1-2; TRBD1 matches 12 bases. V trimming: 2 bases; J trimming: 4 bases; junction bases outside the gene matches: 2. Germline V gene lookup returns CDR1 MNHEY and CDR2 SVGAGI. This CDR3 has 15 residues.

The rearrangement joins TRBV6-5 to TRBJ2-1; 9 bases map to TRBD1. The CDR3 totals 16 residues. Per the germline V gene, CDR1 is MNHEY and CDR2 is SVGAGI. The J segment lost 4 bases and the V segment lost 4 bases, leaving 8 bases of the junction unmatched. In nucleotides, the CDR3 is TGTGCCAGCAGTTCAACCGGGACAGGGCAATACAATGAGCAGTTCTTC. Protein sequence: CASSSTGTGQYNEQFF.

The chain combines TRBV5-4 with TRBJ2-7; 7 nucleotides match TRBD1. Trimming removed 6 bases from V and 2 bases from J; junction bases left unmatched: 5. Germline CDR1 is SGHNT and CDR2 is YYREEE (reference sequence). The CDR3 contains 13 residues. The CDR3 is CASTRDRAYEQYF. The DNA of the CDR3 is TGTGCCAGCACCCGGGACAGAGCCTACGAGCAGTACTTC. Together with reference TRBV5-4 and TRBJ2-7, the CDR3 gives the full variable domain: ETGVTQSPTHLIKTRGQQVTLRCSSQSGHNTVSWYQQALGQGPQFIFQYYREEENGRGNFPPRFSGLQFPNYSSELNVNALELDDSALYLCASTRDRAYEQYFGPGTRLTVT.

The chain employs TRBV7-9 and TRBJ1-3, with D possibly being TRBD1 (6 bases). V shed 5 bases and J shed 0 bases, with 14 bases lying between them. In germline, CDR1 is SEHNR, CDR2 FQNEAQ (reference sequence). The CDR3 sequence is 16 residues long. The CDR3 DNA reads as TGTGCCAGCAGCGACGCCGGGACACTCTCTGGAAACACCATATATTTT. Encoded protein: CASSDAGTLSGNTIYF.

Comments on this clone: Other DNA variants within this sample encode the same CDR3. For the CDR3, the DNA is TGTGCCAGCAGCACCCAGGGGGCTGGCGAGACCCAGTACTTC. It encodes CASSTQGAGETQYF. The chain couples TRBV11-3 to TRBJ2-5, with 8 bases lining up with TRBD1. Germline loops: CDR1 SGHNT, CDR2 YENEEA. Trimming removed 5 bases from V and 5 bases from J; junction bases left unmatched: 7. This CDR3 is built from 14 residues.

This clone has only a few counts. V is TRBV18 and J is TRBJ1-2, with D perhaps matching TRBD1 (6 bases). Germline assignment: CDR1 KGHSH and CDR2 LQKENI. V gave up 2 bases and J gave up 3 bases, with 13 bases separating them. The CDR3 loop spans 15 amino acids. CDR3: CASSPEPGHYYGYTF. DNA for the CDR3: TGTGCCAGCTCACCAGAACCGGGACACTACTATGGCTACACCTTC.

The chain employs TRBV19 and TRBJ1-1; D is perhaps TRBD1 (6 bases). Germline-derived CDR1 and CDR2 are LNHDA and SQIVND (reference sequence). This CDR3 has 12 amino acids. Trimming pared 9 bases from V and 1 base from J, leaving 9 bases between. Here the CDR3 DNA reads TGTGCCAGCACGGACAGGAACACTGAAGCTTTCTTT. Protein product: CASTDRNTEAFF. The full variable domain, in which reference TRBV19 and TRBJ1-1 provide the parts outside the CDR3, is DGGITQSPKYLFRKEGQNVTLSCEQNLNHDAMYWYRQDPGQGLRLIYYSQIVNDFQKGDIAEGYSVSREKKESFPLTVTSAQKNPTAFYLCASTDRNTEAFFGQGTRLTVV.

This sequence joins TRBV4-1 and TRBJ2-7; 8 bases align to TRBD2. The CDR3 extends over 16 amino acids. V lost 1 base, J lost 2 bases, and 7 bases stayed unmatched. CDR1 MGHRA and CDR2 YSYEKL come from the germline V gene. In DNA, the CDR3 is TGCGCCAGCAGCCAAGTGCCCGGGGGGGTTCCCTACGAGCAGTACTTC. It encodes CASSQVPGGVPYEQYF.

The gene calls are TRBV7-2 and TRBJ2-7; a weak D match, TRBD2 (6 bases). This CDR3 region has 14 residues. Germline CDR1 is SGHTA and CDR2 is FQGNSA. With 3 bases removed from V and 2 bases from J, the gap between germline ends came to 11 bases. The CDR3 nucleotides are TGTGCCAGCAGCTTGGGGACTGTCACCTACGAGCAGTACTTC. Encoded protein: CASSLGTVTYEQYF.

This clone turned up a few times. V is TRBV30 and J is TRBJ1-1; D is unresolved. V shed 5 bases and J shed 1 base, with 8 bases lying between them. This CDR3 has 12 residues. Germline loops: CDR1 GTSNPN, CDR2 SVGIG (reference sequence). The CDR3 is CAWRAGNTEAFF. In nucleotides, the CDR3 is TGTGCCTGGCGGGCGGGGAACACTGAAGCTTTCTTT.